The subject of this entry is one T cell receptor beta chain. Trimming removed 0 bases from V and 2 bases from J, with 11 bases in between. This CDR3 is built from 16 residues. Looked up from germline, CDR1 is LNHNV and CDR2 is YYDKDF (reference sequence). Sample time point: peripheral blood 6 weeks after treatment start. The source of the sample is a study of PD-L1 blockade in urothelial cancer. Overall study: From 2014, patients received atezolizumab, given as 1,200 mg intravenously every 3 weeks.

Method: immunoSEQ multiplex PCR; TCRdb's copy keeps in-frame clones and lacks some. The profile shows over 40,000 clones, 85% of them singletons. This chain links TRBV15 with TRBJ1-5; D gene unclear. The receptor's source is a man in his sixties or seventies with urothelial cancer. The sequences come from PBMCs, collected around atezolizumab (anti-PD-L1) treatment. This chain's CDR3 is CATSRDRFRGNQPQHF. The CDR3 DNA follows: TGTGCCACCAGCAGAGATCGGTTCCGGGGCAATCAGCCCCAGCATTTT.